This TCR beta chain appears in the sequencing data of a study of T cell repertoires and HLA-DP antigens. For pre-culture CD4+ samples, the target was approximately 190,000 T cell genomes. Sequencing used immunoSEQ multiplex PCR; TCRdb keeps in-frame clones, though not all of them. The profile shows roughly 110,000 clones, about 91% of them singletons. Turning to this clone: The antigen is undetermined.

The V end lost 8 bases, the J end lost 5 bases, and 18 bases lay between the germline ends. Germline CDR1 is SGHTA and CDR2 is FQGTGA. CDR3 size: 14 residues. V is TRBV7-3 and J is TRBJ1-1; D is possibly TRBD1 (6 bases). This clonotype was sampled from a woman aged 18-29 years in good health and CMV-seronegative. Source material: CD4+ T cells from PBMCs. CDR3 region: CASSPGRGRTEAFF. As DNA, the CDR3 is TGTGCCAGCTCCCCTGGTCGGGGGCGGACTGAAGCTTTCTTT.